Below are 31 T cell receptor beta chains sequenced from a single sample in a study of cytomegalovirus exposure and HLA in healthy donors. Some clones are missing from TCRdb's copy, which holds only in-frame ones; the method was immunoSEQ multiplex PCR. Here the sample spans approximately 180,000 clones, 86% being singletons. Specimen: PBMCs. These TCRs come from a young man in good health and CMV-seropositive.

The chain couples TRBV4-3 to TRBJ2-7, with 7 nucleotides matching TRBD2. V gave up 0 bases and J gave up 2 bases; unmatched junction bases: 7. This CDR3 is 16 amino acids long. Looked up from germline, CDR1 is LGHNA and CDR2 is YSLEER. The CDR3 DNA is TGCGCCAGCAGCCAAGATAGAGGGACTATGACCTACGAGCAGTACTTC. Its protein is CASSQDRGTMTYEQYF.

The rearrangement uses TRBV5-4 and TRBJ2-1; TRBD2 might be the D (6 bases). V was trimmed by 4 bases and J by 7 bases, leaving 9 bases between them. The CDR3 totals 12 residues. CDR1 and CDR2 (germline): SGHNT, YYREEE (reference sequence). The CDR3 coding sequence is TGTGCCAGCAGCAGAGGAGGGAATGAGCAGTTCTTC. Its translation: CASSRGGNEQFF.

The chain has TRBV21-1 and TRBJ2-1; TRBD1 is the table's D call and was not checked against the DNA. TRBV21-1 constitutes a pseudogene. This CDR3 spans 13 amino acids. The CDR3 protein is CASGSNRENEQFF. CDR3 DNA: TGTGCCAGCGGTAGTAACAGGGAGAATGAGCAGTTCTTC.

This sequence joins TRBV27 and TRBJ1-1; the D is unclear. CDR3 size: 16 residues. Germline CDR1 MNHEY, CDR2 SMNVEV (reference sequence). V was shortened by 5 bases and J by 0 bases, with 16 bases between the two germline ends. The CDR3 DNA reads TGTGCCAGCAGTCCCGGGGAGACCTACATGAACACTGAAGCTTTCTTT. Residues: CASSPGETYMNTEAFF.

The chain combines TRBV9 with TRBJ2-1; a weak D match, TRBD2 (6 bases). CDR3 length: 14 amino acids. Trimming cost V 4 bases and J 7 bases, with 15 bases left between them. Germline loops: CDR1 SGDLS, CDR2 YYNGEE. CDR3: CASSLDGSWNEQFF. CDR3 sequence (DNA): TGTGCCAGCAGCTTGGACGGGAGCTGGAATGAGCAGTTCTTC.

The chain carries TRBV19 and TRBJ1-1; maybe TRBD1 (5 bases). Germline CDR1 is LNHDA and CDR2 is SQIVND (reference sequence). CDR3 length: 15 amino acids. The ends were cut back, 0 bases at V and 11 bases at J, with 19 bases in the middle. CDR3 loop: CASSIELGSLRGAFF. Here the CDR3 DNA reads TGTGCCAGTAGTATAGAATTAGGGAGTCTCCGGGGGGCTTTCTTT.

The rearrangement joins TRBV6-6 to TRBJ1-2; 9 nucleotides match TRBD1. This CDR3 is built from 14 residues. Germline CDR1 and CDR2: MNHNY and SVGAGI (reference sequence). V was clipped by 2 bases and J by 6 bases; unmatched bases: 4. CDR3 amino acids: CASSYGTGNHGYTF. The CDR3 coding sequence is TGTGCCAGCAGTTACGGGACAGGGAATCATGGCTACACCTTC.

This sequence joins TRBV6-1 and TRBJ2-5; possibly TRBD2 for D (6 bases). V lost 0 bases, J lost 2 bases, and 25 bases lay in between. The CDR3 consists of 20 residues. The germline V gene has CDR1 MNHNS and CDR2 SASEGT. In DNA, the CDR3 is TGTGCCAGCAGTGAAGCGCCTCCCGGTGAGACTAGGGGCATACAAGAGACCCAGTACTTC. Amino acids: CASSEAPPGETRGIQETQYF.

This chain joins TRBV4-3 and TRBJ2-5; 7 nucleotides match TRBD1. Trimming at V came to 2 bases and at J to 3 bases, leaving 3 bases not matched to a gene. The germline V gene encodes CDR1 LGHNA and CDR2 YSLEER. This CDR3 region has 14 residues. Here the CDR3 DNA reads TGCGCCAGCAGCCAATCCGACAGGGAAGAGACCCAGTACTTC. Amino acid sequence: CASSQSDREETQYF.

On this clone itself: Its ends do not fully match the called genes, so a read error is possible. CDR3: CASVLAGLTWGIF. The DNA for the CDR3 is TGTGCCAGCGTCCTAGCGGGGTTGACGTGGGGGATCTTC. The chain couples TRBV2 to TRBJ2-1, with 9 bases that match TRBD2. The length of the CDR3 is 13 residues. The germline V gene encodes CDR1 SNHLY and CDR2 FYNNEI.

The rearrangement joins TRBV27 to TRBJ1-5, with TRBD1 as a possible D gene (6 bases). CDR1 is MNHEY and CDR2 is SMNVEV in the germline V gene (reference sequence). This CDR3 has 15 amino acids. The V and J ends lost 5 bases and 4 bases respectively, with 15 bases between them. Written as DNA, the CDR3 is TGTGCCAGCAGTCCGTTTAGTACAGGGAATCAGCCCCAGCATTTT. Amino acids: CASSPFSTGNQPQHF.

The J gene is TRBJ2-2, the V gene TRBV7-9, with D possibly matching TRBD1 (6 bases). There are 16 residues in the CDR3. Trimming removed 8 bases from V and 4 bases from J, with 20 bases in between. Per germline, CDR1 SEHNR and CDR2 FQNEAQ (reference sequence). The CDR3 DNA reads TGTGCCAGCCACAAGACTTCCCAGGGGTCCACCGGGGAGCTGTTTTTT. It yields the protein CASHKTSQGSTGELFF. Supplemented by reference TRBV7-9 and TRBJ2-2, the full variable domain reads DTGVSQNPRHKITKRGQNVTFRCDPISEHNRLYWYRQTLGQGPEFLTYFQNEAQLEKSRLLSDRFSAERPKGSFSTLEIQRTEQGDSAMYLCASHKTSQGSTGELFFGEGSRLTVL.

The chain uses TRBV28 and TRBJ1-3; 9 bases align to TRBD1. Germline loops: CDR1 MDHEN, CDR2 SYDVKM. The J segment lost 3 bases and the V segment lost 5 bases, leaving 2 bases of the junction unmatched. CDR3 size: 14 residues. The CDR3, as DNA: TGTGCCAGCAGTGGGGGACAGGGTGGAAACACCATATATTTT. This translates into CASSGGQGGNTIYF.

This clone has only one observation. The chain joins TRBV5-6 to TRBJ1-2; possible D gene TRBD1, 5 bases. CDR1 and CDR2 from the germline V gene are SGHDT and YYEEEE. V was cut by 4 bases and J by 4 bases, with 14 bases left in between. The CDR3 is 14 amino acids. The CDR3: CASSRTGWSYGYTF. The DNA of the CDR3 is TGTGCCAGCAGCCGTACAGGTTGGAGCTATGGCTACACCTTC.

The gene calls are TRBV6-5 and TRBJ1-5; no clear D. The CDR3 is 12 amino acids. The germline V gene has CDR1 MNHEY and CDR2 SVGAGI. V was pared by 2 bases and J by 7 bases, with 6 bases between. The CDR3 region has the DNA TGTGCCAGCAGTTACCCCTCCCAGCCCCAGCATTTT. Protein product: CASSYPSQPQHF.

The chain couples TRBV28 to TRBJ1-4; 8 positions agree with TRBD1. This CDR3 is 13 amino acids long. V was clipped by 4 bases and J by 6 bases; unmatched bases: 1. CDR1 and CDR2 (germline): MDHEN, SYDVKM. DNA for the CDR3: TGTGCCAGCAGTTCGGGACAGGATGAAAAACTGTTTTTT. This translates into CASSSGQDEKLFF.

In this sample, this clone turned up once. The V gene is TRBV7-8, the J gene TRBJ1-5; no firm D call. The CDR3 spans 14 residues. Trimming left V 5 bases short and J 6 bases short, with 14 bases between. Germline CDR1 is SGHVS and CDR2 is FQNEAQ. The CDR3 protein is CASSQAYPSQPQHF. CDR3 bases: TGTGCCAGCAGCCAGGCCTACCCTTCTCAGCCCCAGCATTTT.

J is TRBJ2-7 and V is TRBV6-6, with a tentative D call TRBD2 (6 bases). With 5 bases removed from V and 4 bases from J, the gap between germline ends came to 9 bases. Germline V lookup: CDR1 MNHNY, CDR2 SVGAGI (reference sequence). This CDR3 has 12 residues. Here the CDR3 reads CASSLRGYEQYF. The DNA for the CDR3 is TGTGCCAGCAGTCTCCGGGGGTACGAGCAGTACTTC.

This sequence joins TRBV5-1 and TRBJ2-7; D is unresolved. The CDR3 length is 11 residues. V lost 7 bases and J 5 bases, leaving 10 bases between the germline ends. Germline V lookup: CDR1 SGHRS, CDR2 YFSETQ. In DNA form, the CDR3 reads TGCGCCAGCCGGGTGACGGACGAGCAGTACTTC. It yields the protein CASRVTDEQYF. The whole variable domain, filled in from reference TRBV5-1 and TRBJ2-7, reads KAGVTQTPRYLIKTRGQQVTLSCSPISGHRSVSWYQQTPGQGLQFLFEYFSETQRNKGNFPGRFSGRQFSNSRSEMNVSTLELGDSALYLCASRVTDEQYFGPGTRLTVT.

This rearrangement joins TRBV13 to TRBJ1-4, with D unresolved. Germline V gives CDR1 PRHDT, CDR2 FYEKMQ (reference sequence). Trimming shortened V by 4 bases and J by 5 bases, and 5 bases separated the two germline ends. The CDR3 runs 12 residues. CDR3 sequence reads: CASSSSNEKLFF. CDR3 nucleotide sequence: TGTGCCAGCAGCTCCTCGAATGAAAAACTGTTTTTT.

The rearrangement uses TRBV9 and TRBJ2-3; 8 bases map to TRBD2. The CDR3 runs to 15 residues. V was pared by 4 bases and J by 0 bases, with 4 bases of the junction left unmatched. CDR1 and CDR2 from the germline V gene are SGDLS and YYNGEE. The CDR3 DNA sequence: TGTGCCAGCAGCATTAGCGGGGCCAGCACAGATACGCAGTATTTT. It translates to CASSISGASTDTQYF.

The chain is built from TRBV6-1 and TRBJ1-3; TRBD1 matches at 10 bases. With 2 bases clipped from V and 2 bases from J, the junction kept 3 bases outside the gene matches. This CDR3 is 16 amino acids long. From germline, CDR1 is MNHNS and CDR2 SASEGT. The CDR3 protein is CASSEPGQGAGNTIYF. The CDR3 nucleotides read TGTGCCAGCAGTGAACCCGGACAGGGGGCTGGAAACACCATATATTTT.

The gene calls are TRBV7-9 and TRBJ2-5; the D gene is possibly TRBD2 (7 bases). Looked up from germline, CDR1 is SEHNR and CDR2 is FQNEAQ (reference sequence). V dropped 7 bases and J dropped 4 bases, with 22 bases sitting between them. This CDR3 comprises 16 residues. CDR3 bases: TGTGCCAGCACCCTCCGGGGGAGGGGGTGGCTAGAGACCCAGTACTTC. It codes for CASTLRGRGWLETQYF.

The rearrangement links TRBV13 to TRBJ2-3; weak D call: TRBD2 (5 bases). Germline assignment: CDR1 PRHDT and CDR2 FYEKMQ (reference sequence). There are 15 residues in the CDR3. Trimming took off 1 base at V and 4 bases at J, with 12 bases between the two ends. For the CDR3, the DNA is TGTGCCAGCAGCTTAGCACCCTCCGGGGCAGATACGCAGTATTTT. This translates into CASSLAPSGADTQYF.

The gene calls are TRBV5-6 and TRBJ1-4; D gene ambiguous. The CDR3 has 14 residues. Germline CDR1 is SGHDT and CDR2 is YYEEEE. V was shortened by 1 base and J by 3 bases, with 7 bases between the two germline ends. CDR3 residues: CASSLRESNEKLFF. In nucleotides, the CDR3 is TGTGCCAGCAGCTTGAGGGAGTCTAATGAAAAACTGTTTTTT.

The V and J genes are TRBV27 and TRBJ2-3; D unclear. This CDR3 region has 12 residues. CDR1 and CDR2 from the germline V gene are MNHEY and SMNVEV (reference sequence). Trimming took 8 bases from V and 5 from J, leaving 11 bases between them. CDR3 region: CASPLVGDTQYF. The CDR3 DNA follows: TGTGCCAGCCCCCTAGTCGGAGATACGCAGTATTTT.

The chain combines TRBV11-2 with TRBJ1-5, with unresolved D. V lost 1 base and J 5 bases, leaving 6 bases between the germline ends. The V gene's germline CDR1 is SGHAT and CDR2 FQNNGV. The CDR3 runs 13 residues. DNA of the CDR3: TGTGCCAGCAGCTTAGCCACTTATCAGCCCCAGCATTTT. Its translation is CASSLATYQPQHF.

The rearrangement links TRBV19 to TRBJ1-2; TRBD1 might be the D (5 bases). CDR1 is LNHDA and CDR2 is SQIVND in the germline V gene (reference sequence). V shed 5 bases and J shed 11 bases, with 24 bases lying between them. The CDR3 sequence is 15 residues long. CDR3 loop: CASSLGDSREVGYTF. DNA for the CDR3: TGTGCCAGTAGTCTCGGAGACAGCCGGGAGGTCGGGTACACCTTC.

The CDR3: CASSLTSGYEQYF. CDR3 DNA sequence: TGTGCCAGCAGCTTAACGTCGGGCTACGAGCAGTACTTC. This chain links TRBV7-3 with TRBJ2-7; no firm D call. Trimming shortened V by 0 bases and J by 3 bases, and 6 bases separated the two germline ends. CDR3 length: 13 amino acids. Germline V gives CDR1 SGHTA, CDR2 FQGTGA.

The chain employs TRBV25-1 and TRBJ1-1; TRBD1 matches 8 bases. The CDR3 runs 13 residues. With 4 bases clipped from V and 4 bases from J, the junction kept 2 bases outside the gene matches. Germline lookup yields CDR1 MGHDK and CDR2 SYGVNS. CDR3 coding DNA: TGTGCCAGCAGTGCCACAGGGGGCACTGAAGCTTTCTTT. This gives the protein CASSATGGTEAFF. The full variable domain, completed using reference TRBV25-1 and TRBJ1-1, is EADIYQTPRYLVIGTGKKITLECSQTMGHDKMYWYQQDPGMELHLIHYSYGVNSTEKGDLSSESTVSRIRTEHFPLTLESARPSHTSQYLCASSATGGTEAFFGQGTRLTVV.

The chain uses TRBV11-2 and TRBJ1-3; TRBD1 agrees at 10 bases. The CDR3 is 18 amino acids. Germline V gene lookup returns CDR1 SGHAT and CDR2 FQNNGV. V was clipped by 2 bases and J by 0 bases; unmatched bases: 7. DNA of the CDR3: TGTGCCAGCAGCTTATACCGGGACAGGGGCCACTCTGGAAACACCATATATTTT. Translation: CASSLYRDRGHSGNTIYF.